Listed below are T cell receptor beta chains from one sample, sequenced in a study of OX40 agonist ivuxolimab in advanced cancers. The method was immunoSEQ multiplex PCR; TCRdb's version includes in-frame clones alone and lacks a portion of them. The table shows about 72,000 clones, with around 88% occurring only once. Specimen: CD4+ or CD8+ T cells sorted from blood, collected in a trial of the OX40 agonist ivuxolimab. The receptors originated from an adult with an advanced solid tumor such as melanoma, head and neck, liver or kidney cancer. Each CDR3 is given with its conserved first and last residue. The D gene is left open where the match is weak. Not all rows give a size; the values are once, few, many and, for expanded clones, a class.

size	V	D	J	DNA	CDR3
NA	TRBV5-5	NA	TRBJ1-2	TGTGCCAGCAGCTTGGTGCTCAGGGTTCCCCCCTATGGCTACACCTTC	CASSLVLRVPPYGYTF
NA	TRBV5-4	NA	TRBJ1-3	TGTGCCAGCAGCTTCTGGCAGGGCCCTCTTTCAGGAAACACCATATATTTT	CASSFWQGPLSGNTIYF
NA	TRBV7-8	NA	TRBJ1-1	TGTGCCAGCAGCTTAGTCGGGGGGTACACTGAAGCTTTCTTT	CASSLVGGYTEAFF
NA	TRBV27	NA	TRBJ2-3	TGTGCCAGCAGTCCTTATCCTAGCACAGATACGCAGTATTTT	CASSPYPSTDTQYF
NA	TRBV7-9	NA	TRBJ2-2	TGTGCCAGCAGCTTAGCGCTGACTTACCTAAACACCGGGGAGCTGTTTTTT	CASSLALTYLNTGELFF
NA	TRBV9	NA	TRBJ1-4	TGTGCCAGCAGCCAAGGGGAGGGAGGGGGTGAAAAACTGTTTTTT	CASSQGEGGGEKLFF
NA	TRBV30	NA	TRBJ2-3	TGTGCCTGGAGTGGGGGTAGCACAGATACGCAGTATTTT	CAWSGGSTDTQYF
NA	TRBV27	NA	TRBJ2-7	TGTGCCAGCAGTTTAAACCCCCCCCTCTTTGCATCGGCTTCCTACGAGCAGTACTTC	CASSLNPPLFASASYEQYF
few	TRBV19	TRBD1	TRBJ1-1	TGTGCCAGTAGTAAGGACAGGGTTACTGAAGCTTTCTTT	CASSKDRVTEAFF
NA	TRBV29-1	NA	TRBJ2-3	TGCAGCGTTGCGGGGCAGCGCACAGATACGCAGTATTTT	CSVAGQRTDTQYF
NA	TRBV28	NA	TRBJ1-1	TGTGCCAGCGGCGCCCCCTCTGAAGCTTTCTTT	CASGAPSEAFF
once	TRBV6-5	TRBD1	TRBJ1-2	TGTGCCAGCACCACCCAACCGGGACAGGGCTCTGGCTACACCTTC	CASTTQPGQGSGYTF
NA	TRBV7-2	NA	TRBJ2-1	TGTGCCAGCAGCTTAGTTCACAGGAATGAGCAGTTCTTC	CASSLVHRNEQFF
NA	TRBV13	TRBD2	TRBJ2-5	TGTGCCAGCAGCTTAGGCGGACTAGCGGGGGAGACCCAGTACTTC	CASSLGGLAGETQYF
NA	TRBV28	TRBD1	TRBJ1-1	TGTGCCACCCGTTGGACAGGGGGGACTGAAGCTTTCTTT	CATRWTGGTEAFF
NA	TRBV6-5	NA	TRBJ2-2	TGTGCCAGCAGTCCACAGGGTTACACCGGGGAGCTGTTTTTT	CASSPQGYTGELFF
NA	TRBV18	NA	TRBJ1-2	TGTGCCAGCTCACCAGGGCAGGGAGTTGGATATGGCTACACCTTC	CASSPGQGVGYGYTF
NA	TRBV11-1	TRBD2	TRBJ2-3	TGTGCCAGCAGCTTCAGCGGGGGGGTTTTTGGCACAGATACGCAGTATTTT	CASSFSGGVFGTDTQYF
NA	TRBV11-2	NA	TRBJ1-1	TGTGCCAGCAGCTACAGGTTCACTGAAGCTTTCTTT	CASSYRFTEAFF
NA	TRBV4-2	NA	TRBJ1-3	TGTGCCAGCAGCCAAGATGTGGGACCGCCAGGAAACACCATATATTTT	CASSQDVGPPGNTIYF
NA	TRBV7-8	NA	TRBJ1-4	TGTGCCAGCAGCCAGCAAGCTAATGAAAAACTGTTTTTT	CASSQQANEKLFF
NA	TRBV11-1	NA	TRBJ2-1	TGTGCCAGCAGCTTAGGGGACAAATACAATGAGCAGTTCTTC	CASSLGDKYNEQFF
NA	TRBV7-2	TRBD2	TRBJ2-3	TGTGCCAGCAGCCCCCTGACTAGCGCAGATACGCAGTATTTT	CASSPLTSADTQYF
NA	TRBV5-1	TRBD2	TRBJ2-5	TGCGCCAGCAGCCAAACCGCAGGGACTAGCGGGCAAGAGACCCAGTACTTC	CASSQTAGTSGQETQYF
NA	TRBV28	TRBD2	TRBJ2-1	TGTGCCAGCGCCCGGGGCGGGGGGCAGTTCTTC	CASARGGGQFF
NA	TRBV4-3	TRBD1	TRBJ1-3	TGCGCCAGCAGCCTACGGGAGACAGGGATTGGAAACACCATATATTTT	CASSLRETGIGNTIYF
NA	TRBV4-1	NA	TRBJ2-2	TGCGCCAGCAGCGATCGAGCCCAAGGCGGGGAGCTGTTTTTT	CASSDRAQGGELFF
NA	TRBV4-3	TRBD2	TRBJ2-1	TGCGCCAGCAGCCAAGGCACCGGGACTAGCGTACCCTACAATGAGCAGTTCTTC	CASSQGTGTSVPYNEQFF
NA	TRBV5-6	TRBD1	TRBJ2-5	TGTGCCAGCAGCCTAAGAACCGGGACAGGGTTGCAAGAGACCCAGTACTTC	CASSLRTGTGLQETQYF
NA	TRBV9	NA	TRBJ2-2	TGTGCCAGCAGCGCCAATTTCGGGACAATGAACACCGGGGAGCTGTTTTTT	CASSANFGTMNTGELFF
once	TRBV5-5	NA	TRBJ2-7	TGTGCCAGCAGCGTAGGCAGGGGATCCTACGAGCAGTACTTC	CASSVGRGSYEQYF
once	TRBV15	NA	TRBJ1-6	TGTGCCACCAGCAGAGGAAGGTCGGCCAGCAGGTCACCCCTCCACTTT	CATSRGRSASRSPLHF
NA	TRBV19	NA	TRBJ1-1	TGTGCCAGTAATGTAGGGGACACGAACACTGAAGCTTTCTTT	CASNVGDTNTEAFF
NA	TRBV7-9	NA	TRBJ1-5	TGTGCCAGCAGTTTACAGGGTGGCGGCAATCAGCCCCAGCATTTT	CASSLQGGGNQPQHF
NA	TRBV9	NA	TRBJ2-5	TGTGCCAGCAGCGTAGCTGGGTCATGGGAGACCCAGTACTTC	CASSVAGSWETQYF
NA	TRBV6-4	NA	TRBJ2-3	TGTGCCAGCAGCGCGAGCGGATCAGATACGCAGTATTTT	CASSASGSDTQYF
once	TRBV5-1	NA	TRBJ2-6	TGCGCCAGCAGGAGGGCAGGGGCTGGGGCCAACGTCCTGACTTTC	CASRRAGAGANVLTF
NA	TRBV9	NA	TRBJ1-6	TGTGCCAGCAGCGTGGACGGGGGCGTCTCACCCCTCCACTTT	CASSVDGGVSPLHF
NA	TRBV18	NA	TRBJ1-1	TGTGCCAGCTCACCACTCGCGCCCAGTGAAGCTTTCTTT	CASSPLAPSEAFF